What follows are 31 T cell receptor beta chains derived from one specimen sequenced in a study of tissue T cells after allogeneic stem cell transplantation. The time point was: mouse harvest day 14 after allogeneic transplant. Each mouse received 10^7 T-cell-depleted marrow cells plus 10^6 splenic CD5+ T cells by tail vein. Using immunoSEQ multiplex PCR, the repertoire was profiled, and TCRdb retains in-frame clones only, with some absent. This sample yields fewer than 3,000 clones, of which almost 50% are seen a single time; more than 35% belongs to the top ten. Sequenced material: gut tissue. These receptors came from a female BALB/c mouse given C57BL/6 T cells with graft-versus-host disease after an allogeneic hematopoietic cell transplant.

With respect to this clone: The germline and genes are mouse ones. Incomplete CDR3 DNA: TGTGCCAGCAGTCAAGGGGCGTATAATTCGCCCCTCTAC. It encodes CASSQGAYNSPLY. The complete CDR3 protein is CASSQGAYNSPLYF. The V gene is TRBV26, the J gene TRBJ1-6; D is possibly TRBD1 (5 bases). The read comes to an end 1 residue before the CDR3 does, leaving the germline J gene to fill in the end. TRBJ1-6 is classed as an ORF, of uncertain function. The CDR3 runs 14 residues. The V end was cut by 4 bases, the J end by 4 bases, with 8 bases between. Germline V CDR1 and CDR2: KGHPV, FQNQEV (reference sequence).

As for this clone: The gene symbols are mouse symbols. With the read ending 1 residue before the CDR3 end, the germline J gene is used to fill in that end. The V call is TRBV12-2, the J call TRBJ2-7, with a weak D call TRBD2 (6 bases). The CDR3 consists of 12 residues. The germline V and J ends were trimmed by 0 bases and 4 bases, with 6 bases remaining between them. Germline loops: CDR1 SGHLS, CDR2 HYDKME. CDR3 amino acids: CASSLLGYEQYF. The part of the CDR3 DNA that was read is TGTGCCAGCTCTCTCCTGGGGTATGAACAGTAC.

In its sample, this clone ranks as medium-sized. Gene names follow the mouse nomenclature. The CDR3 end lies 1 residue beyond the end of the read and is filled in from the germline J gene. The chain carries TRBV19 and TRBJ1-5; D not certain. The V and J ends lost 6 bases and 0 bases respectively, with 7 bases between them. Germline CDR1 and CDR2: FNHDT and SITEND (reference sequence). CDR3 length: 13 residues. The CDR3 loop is CASTGYNNQAPLF. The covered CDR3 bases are TGTGCCAGCACGGGTTATAACAACCAGGCTCCGCTT.

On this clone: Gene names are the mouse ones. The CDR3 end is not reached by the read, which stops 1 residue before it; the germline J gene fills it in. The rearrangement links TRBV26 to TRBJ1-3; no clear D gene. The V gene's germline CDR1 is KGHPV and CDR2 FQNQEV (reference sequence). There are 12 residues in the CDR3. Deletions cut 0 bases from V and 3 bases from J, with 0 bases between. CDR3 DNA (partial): TGTGCCAGCAGTCTGTCTGGAAATACGCTCTAT. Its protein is CASSLSGNTLY. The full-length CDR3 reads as CASSLSGNTLYF. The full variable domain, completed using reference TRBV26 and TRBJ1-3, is NSKVIQTPRYLVKGQGQKAKMRCIPEKGHPVVFWYQQNKNNEFKFLINFQNQEVLQQIDMTEKRFSAECPSNSPCSLEIQSSEAGDSALYLCASSLSGNTLYFGEGSRLIVV.

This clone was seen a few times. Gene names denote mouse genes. CDR3 DNA (partial): TGTGCCAGCAGCCGAGGCCAGTATGAACAGTAC. Translating gives CASSRGQYEQY. The complete CDR3 protein is CASSRGQYEQYF. The gene calls are TRBV14 and TRBJ2-7, with unresolved D. Sequencing ends 1 residue short of the CDR3 end; the germline J gene provides the rest. Trimming took off 5 bases at V and 4 bases at J, with 10 bases between the two ends. Germline CDR1 and CDR2: SGHDT and FRDEAV. This CDR3 comprises 12 residues.

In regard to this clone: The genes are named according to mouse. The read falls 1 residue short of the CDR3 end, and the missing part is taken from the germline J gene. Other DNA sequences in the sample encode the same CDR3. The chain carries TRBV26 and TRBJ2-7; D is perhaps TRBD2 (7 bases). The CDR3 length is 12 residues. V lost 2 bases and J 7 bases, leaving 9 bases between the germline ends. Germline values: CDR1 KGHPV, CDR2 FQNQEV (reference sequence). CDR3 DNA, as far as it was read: TGTGCCAGCAGTCTGAGGGGGGGAGAACAGTAC. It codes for CASSLRGGEQY. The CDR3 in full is CASSLRGGEQYF.

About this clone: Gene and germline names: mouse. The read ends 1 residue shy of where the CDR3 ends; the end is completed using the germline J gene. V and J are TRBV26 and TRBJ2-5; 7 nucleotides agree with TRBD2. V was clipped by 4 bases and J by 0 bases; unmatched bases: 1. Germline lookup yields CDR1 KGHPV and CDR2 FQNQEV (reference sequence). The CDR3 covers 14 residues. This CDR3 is CASSPLGNQDTQYF. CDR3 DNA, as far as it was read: TGTGCCAGCAGTCCACTGGGGAACCAAGACACCCAGTAC.

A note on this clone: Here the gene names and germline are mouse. The CDR3 reads CASSLLGNQDTQYF. The sequenced part of the CDR3 DNA is TGTGCCAGCAGTCTGTTGGGGAACCAAGACACCCAGTAC. The chain employs TRBV26 and TRBJ2-5, with D possibly TRBD2 on 5 matching bases. The CDR3 end lies 1 residue beyond the end of the read and is filled in from the germline J gene. V lost 1 base to trimming and J lost 0 bases, with 5 bases between them. CDR3 length: 14 amino acids. Germline CDR1 KGHPV, CDR2 FQNQEV (reference sequence). Full variable domain (rest looked up from reference TRBV26 and TRBJ2-5): NSKVIQTPRYLVKGQGQKAKMRCIPEKGHPVVFWYQQNKNNEFKFLINFQNQEVLQQIDMTEKRFSAECPSNSPCSLEIQSSEAGDSALYLCASSLLGNQDTQYFGPGTRLLVL.

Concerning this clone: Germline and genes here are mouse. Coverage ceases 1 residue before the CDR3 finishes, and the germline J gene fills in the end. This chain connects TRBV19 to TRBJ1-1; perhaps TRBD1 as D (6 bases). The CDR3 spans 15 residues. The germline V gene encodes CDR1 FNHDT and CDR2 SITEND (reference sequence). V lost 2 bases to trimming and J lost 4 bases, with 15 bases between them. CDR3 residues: CASSMPGGAFTEVFF. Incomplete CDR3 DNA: TGTGCCAGCAGTATGCCCGGGGGCGCATTCACAGAAGTCTTC.

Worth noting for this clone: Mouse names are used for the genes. CDR3 DNA, as far as it was read: TGTGCCAGCAGTGATGTGGGAAACACAGAAGTCTTC. Its translation: CASSDVGNTEVF. The full CDR3 sequence reads CASSDVGNTEVFF. The chain employs TRBV13-1 and TRBJ1-1; no definite D call. The read falls 1 residue short of the CDR3 end, and the missing part is taken from the germline J gene. There are 13 residues in the CDR3. V shed 0 bases and J shed 1 base, with 4 bases lying between them. CDR1 NSHNY and CDR2 SYGAGN come from the germline V gene.

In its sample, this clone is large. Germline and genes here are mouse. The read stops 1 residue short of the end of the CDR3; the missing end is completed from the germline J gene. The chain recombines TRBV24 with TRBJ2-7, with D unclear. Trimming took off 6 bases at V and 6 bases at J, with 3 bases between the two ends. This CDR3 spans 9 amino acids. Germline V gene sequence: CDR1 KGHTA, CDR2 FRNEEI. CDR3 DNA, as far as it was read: TGTGCCAGCAGCCTTGAACAGTAC. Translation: CASSLEQY. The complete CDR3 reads CASSLEQYF.

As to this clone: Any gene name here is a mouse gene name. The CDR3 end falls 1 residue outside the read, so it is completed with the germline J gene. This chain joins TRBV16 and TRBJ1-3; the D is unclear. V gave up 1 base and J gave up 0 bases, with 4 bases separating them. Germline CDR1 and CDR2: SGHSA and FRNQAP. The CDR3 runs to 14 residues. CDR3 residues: CASSLGNSGNTLYF. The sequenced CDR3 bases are TGTGCAAGCAGCTTAGGGAATTCTGGAAATACGCTCTAT.

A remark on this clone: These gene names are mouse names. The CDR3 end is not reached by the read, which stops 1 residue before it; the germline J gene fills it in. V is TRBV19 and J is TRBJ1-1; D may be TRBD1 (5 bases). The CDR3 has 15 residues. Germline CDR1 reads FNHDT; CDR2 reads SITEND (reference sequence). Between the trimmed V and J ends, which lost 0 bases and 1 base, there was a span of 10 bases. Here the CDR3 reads CASSIAMGRNTEVFF. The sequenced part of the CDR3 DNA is TGTGCCAGCAGTATAGCTATGGGGCGGAACACAGAAGTCTTC.

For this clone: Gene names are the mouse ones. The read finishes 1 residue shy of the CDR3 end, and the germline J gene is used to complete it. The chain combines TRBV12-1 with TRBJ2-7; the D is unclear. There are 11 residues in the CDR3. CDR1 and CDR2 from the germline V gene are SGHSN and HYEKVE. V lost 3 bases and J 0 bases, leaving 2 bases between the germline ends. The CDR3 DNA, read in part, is TGTGCCAGCTCTTTCTCCTATGAACAGTAC. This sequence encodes CASSFSYEQY. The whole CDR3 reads CASSFSYEQYF.

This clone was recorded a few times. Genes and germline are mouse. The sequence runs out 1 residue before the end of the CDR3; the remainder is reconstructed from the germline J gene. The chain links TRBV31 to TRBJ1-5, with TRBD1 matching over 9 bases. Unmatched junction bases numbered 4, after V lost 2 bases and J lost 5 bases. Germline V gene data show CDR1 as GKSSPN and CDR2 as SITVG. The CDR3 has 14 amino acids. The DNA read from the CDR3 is TGTGCCTGGAGTACGGACAGGGGCGACCAGGCTCCGCTT. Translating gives CAWSTDRGDQAPL. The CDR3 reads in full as CAWSTDRGDQAPLF.

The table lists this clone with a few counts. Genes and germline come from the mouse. The CDR3: CASSLSSGSSYEQYF. The DNA read from the CDR3 is TGTGCCAGCAGTCTGTCGTCAGGGAGCTCCTATGAACAGTAC. The chain couples TRBV26 to TRBJ2-7; D is possibly TRBD1 (5 bases). The CDR3 end falls 1 residue outside the read, so it is completed with the germline J gene. The CDR3 totals 15 residues. Germline V gene data show CDR1 as KGHPV and CDR2 as FQNQEV (reference sequence). The V end was cut by 0 bases, the J end by 0 bases, with 9 bases between.

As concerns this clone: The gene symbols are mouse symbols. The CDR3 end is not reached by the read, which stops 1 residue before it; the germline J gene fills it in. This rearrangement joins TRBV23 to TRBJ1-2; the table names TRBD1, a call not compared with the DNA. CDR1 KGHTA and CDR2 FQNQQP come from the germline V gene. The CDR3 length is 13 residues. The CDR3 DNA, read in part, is TGCTCCAGCAGTCAAAAGGGGAACTCCGACTACACC. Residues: CSSSQKGNSDYT. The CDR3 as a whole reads CSSSQKGNSDYTF.

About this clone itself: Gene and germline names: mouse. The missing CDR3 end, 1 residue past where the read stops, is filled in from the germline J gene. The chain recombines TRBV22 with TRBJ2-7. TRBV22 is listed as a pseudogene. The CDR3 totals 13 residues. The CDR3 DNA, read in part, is TGTGCCAGCAGTTGGTCGGCAGAATATGAACAGTAC. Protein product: CASSWSAEYEQY. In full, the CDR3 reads CASSWSAEYEQYF.

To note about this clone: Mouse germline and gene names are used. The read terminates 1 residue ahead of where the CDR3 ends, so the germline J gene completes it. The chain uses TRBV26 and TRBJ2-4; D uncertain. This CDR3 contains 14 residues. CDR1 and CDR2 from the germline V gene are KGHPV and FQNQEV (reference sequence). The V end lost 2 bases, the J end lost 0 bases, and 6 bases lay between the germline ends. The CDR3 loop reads CASSLGTSQNTLYF. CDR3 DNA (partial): TGTGCCAGCAGTCTGGGCACTAGTCAAAACACCTTGTAC.

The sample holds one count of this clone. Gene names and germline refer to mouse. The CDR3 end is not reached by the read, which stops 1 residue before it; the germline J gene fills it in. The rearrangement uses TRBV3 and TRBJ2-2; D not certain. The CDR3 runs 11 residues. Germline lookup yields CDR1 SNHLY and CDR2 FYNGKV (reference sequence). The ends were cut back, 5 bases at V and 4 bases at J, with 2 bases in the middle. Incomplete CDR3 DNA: TGTGCCAGCAGCCTCACCGGGCAGCTCTAC. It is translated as CASSLTGQLY. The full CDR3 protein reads CASSLTGQLYF.

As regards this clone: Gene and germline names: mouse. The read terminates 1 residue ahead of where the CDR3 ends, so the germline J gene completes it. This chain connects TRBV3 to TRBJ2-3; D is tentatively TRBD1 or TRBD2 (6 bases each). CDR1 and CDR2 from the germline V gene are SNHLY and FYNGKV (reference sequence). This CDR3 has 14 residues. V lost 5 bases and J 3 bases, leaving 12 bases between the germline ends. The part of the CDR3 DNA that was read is TGTGCCAGCAGCCCCCGGGGGCGGGCAGAAACGCTGTAT. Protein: CASSPRGRAETLY. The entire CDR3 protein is CASSPRGRAETLYF.

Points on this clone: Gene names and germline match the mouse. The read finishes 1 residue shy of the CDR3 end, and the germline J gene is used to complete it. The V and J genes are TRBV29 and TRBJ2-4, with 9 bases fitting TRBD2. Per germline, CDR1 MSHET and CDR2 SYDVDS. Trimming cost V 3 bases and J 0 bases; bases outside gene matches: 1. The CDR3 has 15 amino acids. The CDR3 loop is CASSFWGGSQNTLYF. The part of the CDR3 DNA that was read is TGTGCTAGCAGTTTCTGGGGGGGGAGTCAAAACACCTTGTAC.

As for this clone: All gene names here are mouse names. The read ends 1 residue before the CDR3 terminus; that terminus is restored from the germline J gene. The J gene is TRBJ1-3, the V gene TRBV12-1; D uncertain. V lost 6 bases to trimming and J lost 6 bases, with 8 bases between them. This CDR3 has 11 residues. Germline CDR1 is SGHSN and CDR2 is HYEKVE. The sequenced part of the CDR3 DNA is TGTGCCAGCAGCTGGGAAAATACGCTCTAT. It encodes CASSWENTLY. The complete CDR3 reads CASSWENTLYF. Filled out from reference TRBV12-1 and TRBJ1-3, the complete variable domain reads DSGVVQSPRHIIKEKGGRSVLTCIPISGHSNVVWYQQTLGKELKFLIQHYEKVERDKGFLPSRFSVQQFDDYHSEMNMSALELEDSAMYFCASSWENTLYFGEGSRLIVV.

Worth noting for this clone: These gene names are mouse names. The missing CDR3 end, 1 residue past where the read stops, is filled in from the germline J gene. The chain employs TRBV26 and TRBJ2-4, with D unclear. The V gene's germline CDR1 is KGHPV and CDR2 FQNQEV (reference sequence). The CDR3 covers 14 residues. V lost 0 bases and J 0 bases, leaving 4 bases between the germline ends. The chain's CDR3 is CASSLSVSQNTLYF. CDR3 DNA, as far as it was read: TGTGCCAGCAGTCTGTCAGTTAGTCAAAACACCTTGTAC.

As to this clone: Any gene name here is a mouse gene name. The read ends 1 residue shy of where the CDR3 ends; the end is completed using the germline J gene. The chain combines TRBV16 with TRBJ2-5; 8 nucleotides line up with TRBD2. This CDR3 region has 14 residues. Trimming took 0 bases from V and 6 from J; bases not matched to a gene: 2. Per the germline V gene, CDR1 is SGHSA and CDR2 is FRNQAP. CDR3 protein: CASSLDGGVDTQYF. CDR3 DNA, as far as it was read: TGTGCAAGCAGCTTAGATGGGGGGGTGGACACCCAGTAC.

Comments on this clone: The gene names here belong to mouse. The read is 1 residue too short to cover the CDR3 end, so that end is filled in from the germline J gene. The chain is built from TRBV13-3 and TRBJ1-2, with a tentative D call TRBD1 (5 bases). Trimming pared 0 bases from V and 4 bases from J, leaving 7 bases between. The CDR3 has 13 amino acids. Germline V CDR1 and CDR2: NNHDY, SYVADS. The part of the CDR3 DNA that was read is TGTGCCAGCAGTGATGGGGGGGTCTCCGACTACACC. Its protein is CASSDGGVSDYT. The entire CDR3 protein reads CASSDGGVSDYTF.

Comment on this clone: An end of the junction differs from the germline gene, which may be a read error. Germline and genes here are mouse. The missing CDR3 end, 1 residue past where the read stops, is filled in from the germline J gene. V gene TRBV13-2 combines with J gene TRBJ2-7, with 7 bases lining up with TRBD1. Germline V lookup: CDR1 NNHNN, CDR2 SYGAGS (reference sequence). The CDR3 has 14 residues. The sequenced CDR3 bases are TGTGCCAGCAGTGAGAGCGGGACAGCCTATGAACAGTAC. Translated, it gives CASSESGTAYEQY. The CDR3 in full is CASSESGTAYEQYF.

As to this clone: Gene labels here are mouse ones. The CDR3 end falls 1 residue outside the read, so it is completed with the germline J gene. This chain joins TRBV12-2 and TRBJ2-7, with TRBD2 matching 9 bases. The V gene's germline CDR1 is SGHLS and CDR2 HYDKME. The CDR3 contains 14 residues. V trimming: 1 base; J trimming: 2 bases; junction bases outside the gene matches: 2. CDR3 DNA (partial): TGTGCCAGCTCTCTGCTGGGGGGGACCTATGAACAGTAC. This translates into CASSLLGGTYEQY. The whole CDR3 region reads CASSLLGGTYEQYF.

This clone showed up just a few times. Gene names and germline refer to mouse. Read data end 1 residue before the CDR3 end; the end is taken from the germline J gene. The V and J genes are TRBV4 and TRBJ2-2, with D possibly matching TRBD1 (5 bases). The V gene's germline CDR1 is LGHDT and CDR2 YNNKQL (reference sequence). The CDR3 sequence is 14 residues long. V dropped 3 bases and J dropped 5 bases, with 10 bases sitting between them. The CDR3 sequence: CASSYQGGTGQLYF. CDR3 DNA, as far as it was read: TGTGCCAGCAGCTACCAGGGAGGGACCGGGCAGCTCTAC.

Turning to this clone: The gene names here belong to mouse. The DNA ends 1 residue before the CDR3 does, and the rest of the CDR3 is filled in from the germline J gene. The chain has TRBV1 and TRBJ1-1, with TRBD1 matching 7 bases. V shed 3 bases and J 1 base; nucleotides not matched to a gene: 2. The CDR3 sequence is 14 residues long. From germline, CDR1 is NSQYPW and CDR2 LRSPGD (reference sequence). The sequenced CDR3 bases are TGCACCTGCAGTGCCAGGGACAGAAACACAGAAGTCTTC. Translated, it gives CTCSARDRNTEVF. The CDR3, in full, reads CTCSARDRNTEVFF.

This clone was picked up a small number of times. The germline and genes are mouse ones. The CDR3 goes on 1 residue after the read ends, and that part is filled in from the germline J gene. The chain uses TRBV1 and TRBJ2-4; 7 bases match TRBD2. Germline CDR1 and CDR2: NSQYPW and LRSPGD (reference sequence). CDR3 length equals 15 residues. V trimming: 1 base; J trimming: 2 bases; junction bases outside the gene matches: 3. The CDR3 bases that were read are TGCACCTGCAGTGCAGGGGGGGGAGATCAAAACACCTTGTAC. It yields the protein CTCSAGGGDQNTLY. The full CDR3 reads CTCSAGGGDQNTLYF.